This is a list of T cell receptor beta chains from one sample in a study of CD8 T cells in ankylosing spondylitis. TCRdb processed the 5' RACE reads anew with MiXCR; each CDR3 protein has one entry. The sample lists 250,000 or so distinct CDR3 sequences, around a tenth occurring once. The sample taken for sequencing was blood, either unsorted or a sorted T cell fraction (not recorded which). The receptors were gathered from a male donor with ankylosing spondylitis or in good health (not recorded which). Both conserved end residues are part of each CDR3. D genes are given only for firm matches. Not all rows give a size; the values are once, few, many and, for expanded clones, a class.

d_gene	abundance	v_gene	j_gene	CDR3aa	CDR3nt
TRBD1	few	TRBV3-1	TRBJ1-1	CASSQKFWDRLNTEAFF	TGTGCCAGCAGCCAAAAGTTTTGGGACAGGCTGAACACTGAAGCTTTCTTT
.	many	TRBV7-8	TRBJ2-1	CASSSLDKIKILFF	TGTGCCAGCAGCTCTTTGGACAAAATCAAGATTTTGTTCTTC
.	many	TRBV24-1	TRBJ2-1	CATSDPGFSNEQFF	TGTGCCACCAGTGATCCAGGGTTTAGCAATGAGCAGTTCTTC
.	many	TRBV19	TRBJ2-1	CASSIGYNEQFF	TGTGCCAGTAGTATAGGTTACAATGAGCAGTTCTTC
.	many	TRBV29-1	TRBJ2-7	CSVRQSPSSYEQYF	TGCAGCGTTCGGCAGAGCCCGAGCTCCTACGAGCAGTACTTC
.	few	TRBV29-1	TRBJ1-1	CSVLKGLRGEAFF	TGCAGCGTTTTGAAGGGACTCAGGGGTGAAGCTTTCTTT
.	.	TRBV19	TRBJ2-7	CASSIPGLQYEQYF	TGTGCCAGTAGTATCCCGGGACTCCAGTACGAGCAGTACTTC
.	many	TRBV5-1	TRBJ1-2	CASSWDTHGYTF	TGCGCCAGCAGTTGGGACACCCATGGCTACACCTTC
.	many	TRBV20-1	TRBJ2-7	CSAHTDFYEQYF	TGCAGTGCTCACACGGACTTCTACGAGCAGTACTTC
TRBD2	many	TRBV20-1	TRBJ2-1	CSAGGLAGSYNEQFF	TGCAGTGCTGGGGGACTAGCGGGTTCCTACAATGAGCAGTTCTTC
.	many	TRBV12-3/TRBV12-4	TRBJ1-5	CASSTGQQGQPQHF	TGTGCCAGCAGTACCGGACAGCAGGGCCAGCCCCAGCATTTT
TRBD2	.	TRBV11-2	TRBJ2-5	CATASAGGYDGRARETQYF	TGTGCTACAGCTTCCGCGGGGGGCTATGACGGGAGGGCGCGGGAGACCCAGTACTTC
.	.	TRBV7-2	TRBJ2-7	CASSPPGRTAFEQYF	TGTGCCAGCAGCCCCCCCGGACGGACAGCCTTCGAGCAGTACTTC
.	many	TRBV28	TRBJ2-7	CASSPGYEQYF	TGTGCCAGCAGCCCTGGCTACGAGCAGTACTTC
TRBD1	many	TRBV12-3/TRBV12-4	TRBJ1-3	CASSPQGAAGNTIYF	TGTGCCAGCAGTCCCCAGGGGGCGGCGGGAAACACCATATATTTT
TRBD1	.	TRBV19	TRBJ2-3	CASSATRQGGTDTQYF	TGTGCCAGTAGTGCGACCCGGCAGGGGGGCACAGATACGCAGTATTTT
.	many	TRBV20-1	TRBJ2-5	CSARVGAETQYF	TGCAGTGCTAGGGTGGGCGCGGAGACCCAGTACTTC
.	many	TRBV29-1	TRBJ1-1	CSVGGQSNTEAFF	TGCAGCGTTGGGGGGCAGTCCAACACTGAAGCTTTCTTT
.	many	TRBV3-1	TRBJ2-3	CASSQSKDTQYF	TGTGCCAGCAGCCAATCGAAAGATACGCAGTATTTT
.	many	TRBV4-1	TRBJ2-1	CASSQENPTENEQFF	TGCGCCAGCAGCCAAGAGAACCCGACGGAAAATGAGCAGTTCTTC
TRBD1	many	TRBV5-1	TRBJ1-6	CASSYGQGSYNSPLHF	TGCGCCAGCAGCTATGGACAGGGGTCTTACAATTCACCCCTCCACTTT
TRBD2	many	TRBV5-1	TRBJ2-1	CASTITAGSNYNEQFF	TGCGCCAGCACCATCACAGCGGGGAGTAACTACAATGAGCAGTTCTTC
TRBD2	many	TRBV5-5	TRBJ2-1	CASSLTGLAETNEQFF	TGTGCCAGCAGCCTGACCGGACTAGCGGAGACGAATGAGCAGTTCTTC
.	few	TRBV2	TRBJ2-6	CASSTGSPSVLTF	TGTGCCAGCAGTACAGGAAGTCCCTCCGTCCTGACTTTC
TRBD2	many	TRBV5-8	TRBJ2-3	CASSSRLAGLTDTQYF	TGTGCCAGCAGCTCGCGACTAGCGGGCCTCACAGATACGCAGTATTTT
TRBD2	many	TRBV20-1	TRBJ2-7	CSAPGTSGRAEQYF	TGCAGTGCCCCGGGGACTAGCGGGAGGGCCGAGCAGTACTTC
.	.	TRBV12-3/TRBV12-4	TRBJ2-1	CASSLSPATNEQFF	TGTGCCAGCAGCCTTTCCCCAGCGACCAATGAGCAGTTCTTC
.	.	TRBV4-1	TRBJ2-3	CASSQTLAVDTQYF	TGCGCCAGCAGTCAAACTTTAGCGGTGGATACGCAGTATTTT
.	many	TRBV29-1	TRBJ1-2	CSVETFGQNYGYTF	TGCAGCGTTGAGACCTTTGGGCAGAACTATGGCTACACCTTC
.	.	TRBV7-6	TRBJ1-6	CASSISGPRSNSPLHF	TGTGCCAGCAGCATTAGCGGGCCGAGGAGCAATTCACCCCTCCACTTT
TRBD2	many	TRBV20-1	TRBJ2-7	CSIGLAEYEQYF	TGCAGTATTGGGCTAGCGGAATACGAGCAGTACTTC
.	many	TRBV13	TRBJ1-2	CASSLLRGPGVDYGYTF	TGTGCCAGCAGCTTACTTCGGGGCCCGGGGGTGGACTATGGCTACACCTTC
.	many	TRBV29-1	TRBJ2-7	CSVTDFTSSYEQYF	TGCAGCGTCACGGACTTCACGAGCTCCTACGAGCAGTACTTC
.	.	TRBV2	TRBJ2-2	CASRLSRNTGELFF	TGTGCCAGCAGACTCTCGAGGAACACCGGGGAGCTGTTTTTT
.	few	TRBV5-5	TRBJ2-4	CASGLDLAKNIQYF	TGTGCCAGCGGCCTGGATCTAGCCAAAAACATTCAGTACTTC
TRBD2	many	TRBV12-3/TRBV12-4	TRBJ2-2	CASSFTPGGATGELFF	TGTGCCAGCAGTTTCACCCCCGGGGGGGCTACCGGGGAGCTGTTTTTT
TRBD2	few	TRBV4-2	TRBJ2-1	CASSQDGAGDVNNEQFF	TGTGCCAGCAGCCAAGATGGGGCGGGAGATGTCAACAATGAGCAGTTCTTC
TRBD1	many	TRBV12-3/TRBV12-4	TRBJ2-7	CASRETGGNYEQYF	TGTGCCAGCAGAGAGACAGGGGGCAACTACGAGCAGTACTTC
.	many	TRBV11-2	TRBJ2-1	CASSEGRYNEQFF	TGTGCCAGCAGCGAAGGCAGGTACAATGAGCAGTTCTTC
TRBD1	many	TRBV2	TRBJ1-6	CASGDRSSYNSPLHF	TGTGCCAGCGGGGACAGGAGCTCCTATAATTCACCCCTCCACTTT
TRBD2	many	TRBV29-1	TRBJ2-3	CSVAPRLAVMSTDTQYF	TGCAGCGTTGCTCCCCGACTAGCGGTAATGTCCACAGATACGCAGTATTTT
.	few	TRBV29-1	TRBJ2-3	CSVGAPGSYF	TGCAGCGTTGGGGCTCCCGGCTCGTATTTT
.	many	TRBV5-1	TRBJ2-1	CASSFGTARYNEQFF	TGCGCCAGCAGCTTCGGGACTGCCCGGTACAATGAGCAGTTCTTC
TRBD1	few	TRBV11-2	TRBJ2-7	CASTIMTGVAYEQYF	TGTGCCAGCACCATAATGACAGGGGTAGCCTACGAGCAGTACTTC
.	many	TRBV4-2	TRBJ2-3	CASSPNRVDTQYF	TGTGCCAGCAGCCCTAACAGGGTGGATACGCAGTATTTT
.	many	TRBV10-2	TRBJ1-5	CASSGGIGQPQHF	TGCGCCAGCAGTGGCGGAATAGGTCAGCCCCAGCATTTT
.	.	TRBV9	TRBJ1-3	CASSVEGAGNTIYF	TGTGCCAGCAGCGTAGAGGGAGCTGGAAACACCATATATTTT
.	many	TRBV27	TRBJ1-6	CASSFNPGGPVENSPLHF	TGTGCCAGCAGTTTTAATCCCGGCGGCCCCGTTGAGAATTCACCCCTCCACTTT
TRBD1	many	TRBV24-1	TRBJ2-1	CATSDPTTDRGNEQFF	TGTGCCACCAGTGATCCCACGACCGACAGGGGCAATGAGCAGTTCTTC
.	few	TRBV7-3	TRBJ2-2	CASSRTMDNGELFF	TGTGCCAGCAGCCGGACCATGGATAACGGGGAGCTGTTTTTT
.	many	TRBV20-1	TRBJ2-3	CSAKLGDTQYF	TGCAGTGCTAAGTTGGGAGATACGCAGTATTTT
TRBD2	many	TRBV20-1	TRBJ2-1	CSASPTSGEYNEQFF	TGCAGTGCTAGCCCGACTAGCGGGGAGTACAATGAGCAGTTCTTC
TRBD2	many	TRBV20-1	TRBJ2-7	CSALPLAGGDEQYF	TGCAGTGCTCTACCTCTAGCGGGAGGGGACGAGCAGTACTTC
.	.	TRBV3-1	TRBJ1-5	CASSQGRGTVYSNQPQHF	TGTGCCAGCAGCCAGGGCCGAGGGACGGTATATAGCAATCAGCCCCAGCATTTT